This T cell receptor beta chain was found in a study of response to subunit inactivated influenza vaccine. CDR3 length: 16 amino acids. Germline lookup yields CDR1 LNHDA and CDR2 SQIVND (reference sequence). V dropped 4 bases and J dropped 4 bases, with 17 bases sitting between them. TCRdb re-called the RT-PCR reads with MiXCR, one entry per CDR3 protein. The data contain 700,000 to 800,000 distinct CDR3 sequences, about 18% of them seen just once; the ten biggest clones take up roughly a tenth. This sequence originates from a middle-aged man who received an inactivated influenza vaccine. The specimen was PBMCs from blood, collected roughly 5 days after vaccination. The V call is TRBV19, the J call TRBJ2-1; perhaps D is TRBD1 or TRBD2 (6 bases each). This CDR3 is CASSTGAGLPYNEQFF. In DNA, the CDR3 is TGTGCCAGTAGTACGGGGGCGGGACTCCCGTACAATGAGCAGTTCTTC.